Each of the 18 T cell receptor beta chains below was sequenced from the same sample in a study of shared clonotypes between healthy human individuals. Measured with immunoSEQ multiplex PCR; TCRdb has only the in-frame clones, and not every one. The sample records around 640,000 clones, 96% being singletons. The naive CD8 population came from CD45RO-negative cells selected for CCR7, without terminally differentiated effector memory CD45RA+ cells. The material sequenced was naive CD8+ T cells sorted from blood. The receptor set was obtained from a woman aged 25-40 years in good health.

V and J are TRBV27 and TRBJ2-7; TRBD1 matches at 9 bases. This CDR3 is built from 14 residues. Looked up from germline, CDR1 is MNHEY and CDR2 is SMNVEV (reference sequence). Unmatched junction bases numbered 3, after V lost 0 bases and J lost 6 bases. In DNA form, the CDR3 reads TGTGCCAGCAGTTTATCGCACAGGGGGCCCGAGCAGTACTTC. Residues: CASSLSHRGPEQYF.

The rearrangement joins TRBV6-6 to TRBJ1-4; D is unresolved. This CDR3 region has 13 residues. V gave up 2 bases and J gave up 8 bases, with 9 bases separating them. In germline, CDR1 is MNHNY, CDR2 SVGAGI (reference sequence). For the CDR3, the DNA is TGTGCCAGCAGTTACATCGGTGGAGAAAAACTGTTTTTT. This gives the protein CASSYIGGEKLFF.

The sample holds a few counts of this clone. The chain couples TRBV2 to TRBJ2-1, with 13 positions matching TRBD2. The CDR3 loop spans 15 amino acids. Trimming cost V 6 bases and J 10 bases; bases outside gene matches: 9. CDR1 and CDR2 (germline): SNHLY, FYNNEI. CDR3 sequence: CASRWTSGSVREQFF. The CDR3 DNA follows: TGTGCCAGCAGATGGACTAGCGGGAGCGTCCGGGAGCAGTTCTTC. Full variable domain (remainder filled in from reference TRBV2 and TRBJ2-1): EPEVTQTPSHQVTQMGQEVILRCVPISNHLYFYWYRQILGQKVEFLVSFYNNEISEKSEIFDDQFSVERPDGSNFTLKIRSTKLEDSAMYFCASRWTSGSVREQFFGPGTRLTVL.

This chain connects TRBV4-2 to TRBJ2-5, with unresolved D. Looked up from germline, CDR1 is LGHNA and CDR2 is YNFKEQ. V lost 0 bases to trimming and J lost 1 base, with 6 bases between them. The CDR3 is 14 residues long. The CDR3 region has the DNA TGTGCCAGCAGCCAAGAAAGCAGCCAAGAGACCCAGTACTTC. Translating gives CASSQESSQETQYF.

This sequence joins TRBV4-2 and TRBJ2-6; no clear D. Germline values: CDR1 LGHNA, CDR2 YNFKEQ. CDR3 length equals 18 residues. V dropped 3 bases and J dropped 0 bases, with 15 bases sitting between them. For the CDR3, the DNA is TGTGCCAGCAGCCAGAAGACCCCGTTCCGCTCTGGGGCCAACGTCCTGACTTTC. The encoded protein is CASSQKTPFRSGANVLTF.

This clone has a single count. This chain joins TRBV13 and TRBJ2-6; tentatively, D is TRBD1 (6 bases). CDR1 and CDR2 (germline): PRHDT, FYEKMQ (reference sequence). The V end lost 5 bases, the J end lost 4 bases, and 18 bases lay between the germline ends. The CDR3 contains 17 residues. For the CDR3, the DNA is TGTGCCAGCAGCCCGGACAGTACCTTTTTAGGGGCCAACGTCCTGACTTTC. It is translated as CASSPDSTFLGANVLTF.

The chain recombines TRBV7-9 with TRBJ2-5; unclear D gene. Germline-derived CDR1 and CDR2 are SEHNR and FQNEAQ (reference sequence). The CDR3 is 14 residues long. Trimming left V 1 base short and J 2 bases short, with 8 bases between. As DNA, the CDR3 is TGTGCCAGCAGCTTAGAAACAGAACAAGAGACCCAGTACTTC. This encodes CASSLETEQETQYF. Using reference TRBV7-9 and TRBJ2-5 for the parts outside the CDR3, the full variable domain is DTGVSQNPRHKITKRGQNVTFRCDPISEHNRLYWYRQTLGQGPEFLTYFQNEAQLEKSRLLSDRFSAERPKGSFSTLEIQRTEQGDSAMYLCASSLETEQETQYFGPGTRLLVL.

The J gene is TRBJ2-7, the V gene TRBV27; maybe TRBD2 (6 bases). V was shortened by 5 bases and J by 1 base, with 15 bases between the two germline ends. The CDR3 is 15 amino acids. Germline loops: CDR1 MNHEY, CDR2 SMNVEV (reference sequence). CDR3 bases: TGTGCCAGCAGTCCGGGAGTCGTAGGGTCCTACGAGCAGTACTTC. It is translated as CASSPGVVGSYEQYF.

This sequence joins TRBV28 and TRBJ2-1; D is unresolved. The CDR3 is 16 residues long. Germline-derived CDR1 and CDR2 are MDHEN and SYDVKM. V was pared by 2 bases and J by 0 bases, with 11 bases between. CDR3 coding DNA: TGTGCCAGCAGTTTAGATTTCTCAATCTCCTACAATGAGCAGTTCTTC. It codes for CASSLDFSISYNEQFF.

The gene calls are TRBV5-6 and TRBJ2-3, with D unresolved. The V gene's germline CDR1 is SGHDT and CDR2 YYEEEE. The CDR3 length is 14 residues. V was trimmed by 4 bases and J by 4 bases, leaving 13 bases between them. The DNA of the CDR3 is TGTGCCAGCAGCACCGCTTTATATTCAGATACGCAGTATTTT. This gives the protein CASSTALYSDTQYF.

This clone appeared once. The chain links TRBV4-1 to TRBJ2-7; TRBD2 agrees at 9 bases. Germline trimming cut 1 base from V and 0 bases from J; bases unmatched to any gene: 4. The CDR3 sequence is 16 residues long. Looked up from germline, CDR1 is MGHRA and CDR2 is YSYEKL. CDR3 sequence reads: CASSQGVSGSSYEQYF. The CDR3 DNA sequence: TGCGCCAGCAGCCAAGGGGTTAGCGGGAGCTCCTACGAGCAGTACTTC.

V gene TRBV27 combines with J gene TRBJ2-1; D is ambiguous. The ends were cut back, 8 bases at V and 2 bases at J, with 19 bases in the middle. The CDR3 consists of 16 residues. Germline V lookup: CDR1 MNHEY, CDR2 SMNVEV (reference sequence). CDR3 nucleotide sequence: TGTGCCAGCTCCCCCCATGCCGACTTCGCCTACAATGAGCAGTTCTTC. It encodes CASSPHADFAYNEQFF.

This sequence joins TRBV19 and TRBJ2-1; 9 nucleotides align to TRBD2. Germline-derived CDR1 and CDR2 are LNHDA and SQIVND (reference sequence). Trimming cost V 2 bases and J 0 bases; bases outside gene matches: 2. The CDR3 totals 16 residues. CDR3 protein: CASSISSGNSYNEQFF. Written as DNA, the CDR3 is TGTGCCAGTAGTATATCTAGCGGGAACTCCTACAATGAGCAGTTCTTC.

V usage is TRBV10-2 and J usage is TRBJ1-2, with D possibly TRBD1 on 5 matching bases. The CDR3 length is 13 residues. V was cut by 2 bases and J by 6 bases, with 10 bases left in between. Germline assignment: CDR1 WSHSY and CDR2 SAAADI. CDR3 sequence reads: CASSEQGTNGYTF. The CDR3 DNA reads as TGCGCCAGCAGTGAGCAGGGTACGAATGGCTACACCTTC.

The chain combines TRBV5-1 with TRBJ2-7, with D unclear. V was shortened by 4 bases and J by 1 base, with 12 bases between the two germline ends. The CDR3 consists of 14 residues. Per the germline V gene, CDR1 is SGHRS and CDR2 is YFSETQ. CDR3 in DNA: TGCGCCAGCAGCCAACCCCCCCCATCCTACGAGCAGTACTTC. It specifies CASSQPPPSYEQYF.

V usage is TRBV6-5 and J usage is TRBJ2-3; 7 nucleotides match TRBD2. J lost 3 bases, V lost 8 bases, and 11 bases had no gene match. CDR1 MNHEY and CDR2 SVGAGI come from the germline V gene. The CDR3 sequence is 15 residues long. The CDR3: CASAELAEDTDTQYF. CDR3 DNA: TGTGCCAGCGCCGAGCTAGCGGAGGATACAGATACGCAGTATTTT.

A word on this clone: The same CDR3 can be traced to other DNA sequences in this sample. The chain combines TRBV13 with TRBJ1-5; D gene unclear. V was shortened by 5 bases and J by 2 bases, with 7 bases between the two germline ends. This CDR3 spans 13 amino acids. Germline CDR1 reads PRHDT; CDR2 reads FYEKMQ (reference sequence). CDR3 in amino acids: CASSRQGNQPQHF. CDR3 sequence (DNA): TGTGCCAGCAGCCGGCAGGGCAATCAGCCCCAGCATTTT.

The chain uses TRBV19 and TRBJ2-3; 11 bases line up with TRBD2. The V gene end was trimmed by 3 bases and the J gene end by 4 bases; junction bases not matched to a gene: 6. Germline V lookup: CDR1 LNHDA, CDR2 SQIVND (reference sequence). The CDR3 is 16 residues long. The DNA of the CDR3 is TGTGCCAGTAGTATCGAACTAGCGGGAGAAGCAGATACGCAGTATTTT. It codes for CASSIELAGEADTQYF.